The 15 T cell receptor beta chains below were found in one sample sequenced in a study of identical twins. TCRdb processed the 5' RACE reads anew with MiXCR; each CDR3 protein has one entry. This table has 500,000 to 650,000 distinct CDR3 sequences, just over 7% appearing once. These data are also associated with another study on yellow fever vaccine responses in identical twins.

Specimen: PBMCs. Every receptor here comes from a young woman in good health.

This clonotype was counted at least ten times. The J gene is TRBJ1-4, the V gene TRBV12-3 or TRBV12-4, with TRBD1 identical over 10 bases. The CDR3 sequence is 16 residues long. V shed 5 bases, J shed 5 bases, and the junction held 8 bases outside the gene matches. The CDR3 DNA reads TGTGCCAGCAGTGACCGGGACAGGGGACCCAATGAAAAACTGTTTTTT. Residues: CASSDRDRGPNEKLFF.

J is TRBJ2-5 and V is TRBV5-1; TRBD1 aligns across 8 bases. The CDR3 loop spans 14 amino acids. Germline V gene data show CDR1 as SGHRS and CDR2 as YFSETQ. V dropped 1 base and J dropped 6; count of bases not matched to a gene: 5. The CDR3 region is CASSLWQGAQTQYF. The CDR3 coding sequence is TGCGCCAGCAGCTTGTGGCAGGGGGCTCAGACCCAGTACTTC.

The J gene is TRBJ2-1, the V gene TRBV4-1, with 7 bases aligning to TRBD2. The CDR3 totals 13 residues. V gave up 4 bases and J gave up 9 bases; unmatched junction bases: 6. Germline V gene sequence: CDR1 MGHRA, CDR2 YSYEKL. The chain's CDR3 is CASSPGTIFEQFF. Here the CDR3 DNA reads TGCGCCAGCAGCCCCGGGACTATTTTTGAGCAGTTCTTC.

This clonotype was found many times. This chain links TRBV7-3 with TRBJ2-1; weak D call: TRBD1 (5 bases). Germline V gives CDR1 SGHTA, CDR2 FQGTGA. V gave up 1 base and J gave up 7 bases, with 14 bases separating them. This CDR3 region has 15 residues. The chain's CDR3 is CASSLSLGVGNEQFF. The CDR3 DNA is TGTGCCAGCAGCTTAAGCCTAGGGGTAGGGAATGAGCAGTTCTTC.

This clonotype was observed many times. V is TRBV7-8 and J is TRBJ1-5, with 8 positions matching TRBD1. The CDR3 has 15 amino acids. Trimming took 0 bases from V and 5 from J; bases not matched to a gene: 3. In germline, CDR1 is SGHVS, CDR2 FQNEAQ. CDR3 loop: CASSLAGTGDQPQHF. The DNA for the CDR3 is TGTGCCAGCAGCTTAGCGGGGACAGGCGATCAGCCCCAGCATTTT.

This clonotype has only a few counts. The V gene is TRBV20-1, the J gene TRBJ2-1; a possible D gene is TRBD2 (6 bases). V shed 6 bases and J shed 4 bases, with 19 bases lying between them. Germline CDR1 reads DFQATT; CDR2 reads SNEGSKA (reference sequence). CDR3 length: 15 residues. CDR3 DNA: TGCAGTGCGCCCGTTAGCGGAGGTCCTTACAATGAGCAGTTCTTC. Its translation is CSAPVSGGPYNEQFF.

This clonotype was counted many times. The J gene is TRBJ2-1, the V gene TRBV12-3 or TRBV12-4, with 7 bases fitting TRBD2. The junction had 3 bases not matched to a gene; V was cut back by 1 base and J by 0 bases. The CDR3 length is 16 residues. CDR3 nucleotide sequence: TGTGCCAGCAGTTTAGAAGGACTAGTCTCCTACAATGAGCAGTTCTTC. Translated: CASSLEGLVSYNEQFF.

The rearrangement joins TRBV3-1 to TRBJ2-5; D is possibly TRBD2 (5 bases). This CDR3 has 15 residues. Germline CDR1 LGHDT, CDR2 YNNKEL (reference sequence). V was trimmed by 0 bases and J by 4 bases, leaving 12 bases between them. CDR3 DNA sequence: TGTGCCAGCAGCCAAGAAGGCGGGTTCGGAGAGACCCAGTACTTC. As protein: CASSQEGGFGETQYF.

Worth noting for this clonotype: One end of the junction varies from germline; a read error may be responsible. The CDR3 nucleotides are TGTGCCAGCAGTATAGCGGGCTTCGGCGAGCAGTACTTC. Translation gives CASSIAGFGEQYF. The chain combines TRBV12-3 or TRBV12-4 with TRBJ2-7; 7 bases match TRBD2. The CDR3 totals 13 residues.

This rearrangement joins TRBV2 to TRBJ2-1; D may be TRBD1 (6 bases). The CDR3 is made up of 18 amino acids. Germline V gene sequence: CDR1 SNHLY, CDR2 FYNNEI. The CDR3 is CTFSSTPGAGGVYNEQFF. DNA for the CDR3: TGTACCTTCAGTTCAACCCCAGGGGCAGGTGGGGTCTACAATGAGCAGTTCTTC.

The sample holds many counts of this clonotype. The chain couples TRBV29-1 to TRBJ1-1, with 9 bases matching TRBD1. The ends lost 3 bases at V and 1 base at J; junction bases unmatched: 18. This CDR3 region has 19 residues. Germline V gene sequence: CDR1 SQVTM, CDR2 ANQGSEA. The CDR3 here is CSVDGADRGFGARNTEAFF. The CDR3, as DNA: TGCAGCGTTGATGGCGCGGACAGGGGATTTGGGGCTAGGAACACTGAAGCTTTCTTT.

This clonotype was detected ten times or more. The V call is TRBV18, the J call TRBJ2-5; 7 bases are shared with TRBD2. V trimming: 3 bases; J trimming: 7 bases; junction bases outside the gene matches: 8. This CDR3 has 14 residues. Germline CDR1 KGHSH, CDR2 LQKENI. The CDR3 DNA sequence: TGTGCCAGCTCACCGAGCCCCTGGGAGGGGACCCAGTACTTC. Amino acid sequence: CASSPSPWEGTQYF. The full variable domain, completed using reference TRBV18 and TRBJ2-5, is NAGVMQNPRHLVRRRGQEARLRCSPMKGHSHVYWYRQLPEEGLKFMVYLQKENIIDESGMPKERFSAEFPKEGPSILRIQQVVRGDSAAYFCASSPSPWEGTQYFGPGTRLLVL.

Ten or more counts support this clonotype. The chain couples TRBV5-6 to TRBJ1-3; no clear D gene. Germline V gene data show CDR1 as SGHDT and CDR2 as YYEEEE. This CDR3 is built from 15 residues. V lost 0 bases and J lost 5, with 12 bases in between. The CDR3 sequence: CASSLAGASRNTIYF. Here the CDR3 DNA reads TGTGCCAGCAGCTTGGCGGGTGCGTCCCGAAACACCATATATTTT.

This clonotype occurred a few times. The V and J genes are TRBV12-3 or TRBV12-4 and TRBJ2-2, with D perhaps being TRBD1 or TRBD2 (5 bases each). This CDR3 spans 21 amino acids. Between the trimmed V and J ends, which lost 4 bases and 0 bases, there was a span of 27 bases. This CDR3 reads CASSSHQSFRDPRPNTGELFF. CDR3 bases: TGTGCCAGCAGTTCCCACCAAAGCTTCAGGGACCCCCGACCGAACACCGGGGAGCTGTTTTTT.

Ten or more counts support this clonotype. The V gene is TRBV4-1, the J gene TRBJ1-6, with D possibly TRBD1 on 5 matching bases. The length of the CDR3 is 16 residues. V lost 2 bases to trimming and J lost 6 bases, with 14 bases between them. CDR1 is MGHRA and CDR2 is YSYEKL in the germline V gene. The CDR3 coding sequence is TGCGCCAGCAGCCAACCCACCAGACAGATTAATTCACCCCTCCACTTT. This codes for CASSQPTRQINSPLHF.